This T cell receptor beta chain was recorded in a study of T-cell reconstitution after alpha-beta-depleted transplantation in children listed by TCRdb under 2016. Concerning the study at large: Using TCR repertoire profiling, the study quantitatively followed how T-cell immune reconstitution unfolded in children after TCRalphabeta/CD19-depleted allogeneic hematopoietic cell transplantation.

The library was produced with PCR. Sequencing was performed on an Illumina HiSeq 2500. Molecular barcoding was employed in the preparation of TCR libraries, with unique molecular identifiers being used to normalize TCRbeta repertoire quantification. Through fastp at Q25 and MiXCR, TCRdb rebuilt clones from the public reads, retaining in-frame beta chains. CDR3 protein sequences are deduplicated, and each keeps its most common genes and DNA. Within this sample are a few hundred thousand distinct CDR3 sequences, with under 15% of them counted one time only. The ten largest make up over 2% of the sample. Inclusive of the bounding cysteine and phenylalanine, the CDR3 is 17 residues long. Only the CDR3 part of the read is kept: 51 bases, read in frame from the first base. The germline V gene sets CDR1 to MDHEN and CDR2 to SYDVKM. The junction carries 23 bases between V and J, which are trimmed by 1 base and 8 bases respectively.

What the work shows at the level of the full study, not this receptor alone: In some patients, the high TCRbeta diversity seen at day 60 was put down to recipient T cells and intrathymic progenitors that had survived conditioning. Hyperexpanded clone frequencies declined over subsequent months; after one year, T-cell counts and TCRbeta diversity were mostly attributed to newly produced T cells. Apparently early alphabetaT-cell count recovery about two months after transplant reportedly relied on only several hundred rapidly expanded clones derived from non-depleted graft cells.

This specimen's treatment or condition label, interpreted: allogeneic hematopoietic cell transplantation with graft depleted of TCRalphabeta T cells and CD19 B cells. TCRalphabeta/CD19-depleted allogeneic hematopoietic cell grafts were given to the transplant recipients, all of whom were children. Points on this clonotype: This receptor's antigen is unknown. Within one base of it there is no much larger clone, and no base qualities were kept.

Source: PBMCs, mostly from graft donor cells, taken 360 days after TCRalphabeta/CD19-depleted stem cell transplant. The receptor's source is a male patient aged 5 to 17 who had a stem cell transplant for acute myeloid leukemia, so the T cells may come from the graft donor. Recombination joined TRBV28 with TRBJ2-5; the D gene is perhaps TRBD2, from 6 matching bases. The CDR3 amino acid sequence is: CASSLSMGDVGGKTQYF. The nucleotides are TGTGCCAGCAGTTTATCCATGGGGGATGTGGGAGGAAAAACCCAGTACTTC.